This T cell receptor beta chain was documented in a study of chemoradiotherapy in HPV16-positive cancers. Trimming stripped 4 bases from V and 8 bases from J, with 6 bases between. The germline gives CDR1 SQVTM, CDR2 ANQGSEA. This CDR3 is built from 10 residues. Method: immunoSEQ multiplex PCR; TCRdb's copy keeps in-frame clones and lacks some. The data hold 2,500 to 3,500 clones, with roughly three quarters observed a single time. V is TRBV29-1 and J is TRBJ2-1; D remains ambiguous. This specimen was taken from a patient who underwent chemoradiotherapy. This sequence was found in a human donor with HPV-associated anogenital cancer. The CDR3, as DNA: TGCAGCGTTGCGTGGGATGAGCAGTTCTTC. Its translation is CSVAWDEQFF.